This TCR beta chain came from a study of T cells expressing NK-cell markers (dated by TCRdb to about 2020). General notes on the study: Three sorted T-cell subsets (CD3+CD56+NKG2C+, CD3+CD56+NKG2C- and CD3+CD56-NKG2C+) from 7 to 9 donors had their TCR beta-chain repertoires profiled. Among the eight sequenced donors, seven were HCMV-seropositive and one was HCMV-seronegative. The eight sequenced donors were randomly selected healthy volunteers, three men and five women. The libraries were sequenced on Illumina HiSeq 2000/2500, MiSeq or NextSeq, producing 2 x 150 bp reads. Study-wide findings and limitations: Those dominant clonotypes were again the most abundant among CD3+CD56-NKG2C+ cells in several donors, at about 25-60.1%. In about 6 donors, the dominant CD3+CD56+NKG2C+ clonotypes were found to rank among the top 10 CD8+ clonotypes and to make up about 1.0-7.5% of CD8+ T cells. It remained unclear whether the expanded NKG2C-expressing T cell clones were specific for HCMV antigens.

HCMV serostatus was determined by detecting HCMV-specific IgG in serum with a commercial ELISA kit. Ficoll density gradient centrifugation was used to isolate peripheral blood mononuclear cells from blood. The germline V gene (reference sequence) yields MNHNY for CDR1 and SVGAGI for CDR2. The cysteine opens and the phenylalanine closes a CDR3 of 13 amino acids. No nucleotide data were recorded. Instrument used: Illumina HiSeq 2000. The TCR beta cDNA libraries were made using 5'RACE template switching, a step that added both a universal primer site and unique molecular identifiers. Priming for cDNA synthesis came from the TCR beta constant segment, and two successive PCR amplification steps followed. Concerning the study's data processing: MIGEC was used to demultiplex reads and group reads by UMI, and MiTCR was used to assemble and quantify clonotypes. To exclude erroneous sequences, only TCR cDNA sequences supported by at least two reads were retained. The tcR package was used for downstream repertoire analysis, with clonotypes matched between fractions based on CDR3 nucleotide sequence plus V segment. VDJmatch was used to annotate antigen specificity against VDJdb, with one amino acid substitution in CDR3 allowed. Once TCRdb had reprocessed the reads, it stored one entry per CDR3 protein sequence and supplied no DNA. TCRdb, not the authors, supplied the V and J calls. Per the sample table, the count is roughly 280,000 distinct CDR3 sequences. In total, the top ten clones hold about 0.4% of the sample.

As concerns this clonotype: Its antigen has not been determined.

The sequenced sample consisted of blood T cells: a sorted CD56 or NKG2C T cell subset, CD4+ or CD8+ T cells, or bulk PBMC T cells (not recorded which). In this chain, TRBV6-6 is recombined with TRBJ1-1. The sequence was obtained from a man younger than 30 in good health. Donor details come from another sample of the same person, matched by shared clones. The CDR3 region: CASSYSADTEAFF.